This T cell receptor beta chain was sequenced for a study of blood T cell repertoires in COVID-19 (dated by TCRdb to about 2020). About the investigation overall: Samples from collaborators originated in the United States, Italy and Spain and spanned both the acute and convalescent phases of COVID-19. The prospective study material was composed of cDNA or gDNA derived from T cells, B-cell-depleted T cells, or PBMCs. Deeply sampled blood TCRbeta repertoires from subjects exposed to, actively infected with, or recovered from COVID-19 were included in the dataset. The repertoires were released in a freely available public database intended as a resource for research on the immune response to SARS-CoV-2. The samples were drawn from two sources: the first 160 participants of the ongoing ImmuneRACE study, and 1,000 to 1,500 subjects contributed by 6 global collaborators. A de-identified subject ID, COVID-19 status, age in years and sex were almost always included in the sample metadata. Where HLA class I and class II types were available, the types were taken from metadata supplied by the sample provider, not from assay-based typing. The investigation overall reported the following: How much clinical and demographic metadata was included differed by source and by participant, and the metadata was provided uncurated.

Collaborating institutions collected whole blood in K2EDTA tubes following their own protocols. Collaborator samples were shipped for TCRbeta analysis as frozen whole blood, isolated PBMCs, or DNA extracted from either sample type. The immunoSEQ Assay, a bias-controlled multiplex PCR, was used to amplify TCRbeta CDR3 regions from genomic DNA. Processing in the source paper ran as follows. The number of nucleated cells in each sample was estimated by amplification of reference gene primers within the assay. To quantify the absolute abundance of each unique TCRbeta CDR3 rearrangement, sequence reads were collapsed and filtered. For each sample, productive Simpson clonality was calculated as the square root of Simpson's diversity index over productive rearrangements. TCRdb obtained this table from immuneACCESS and retained in-frame rearrangements with V and J assigned. These tables miss some clones; where compared with another copy, unresolved V genes account for less than half of the shortfall, and the remainder is unexplained. V and J calls and clone size follow that table, whereas D and trimming were derived from the DNA. Here the sample has 65,000 to 95,000 clones; 70% to 85% occur a single time. Jointly, the top ten make up less than 7.5% of the sample.

Reading the germline V gene (reference sequence) gives CDR1 LGHDT and CDR2 YNNKEL. V is pared back by 4 bases and J by 7 bases, with 17 bases lying between the germline termini. The CDR3 runs 15 residues from the cysteine to the phenylalanine. The CDR3 DNA has 45 bases and is translated from base 1. Remarks on this clone: Its antigen remains unidentified. Base qualities are not recorded, but no much larger clone differs from it by a single base.

The clonotype originates from a man aged 50 or older with active or convalescent COVID-19. The V gene is TRBV3-1 (or the pseudogene TRBV3-2) and the J gene is TRBJ1-5; no D gene call is confident. Sequences were obtained from peripheral blood. The encoded CDR3 is CASSPSGGVGQPQHF. The sequence in DNA is TGTGCCAGCAGCCCCTCCGGCGGGGTAGGACAGCCCCAGCATTTT.